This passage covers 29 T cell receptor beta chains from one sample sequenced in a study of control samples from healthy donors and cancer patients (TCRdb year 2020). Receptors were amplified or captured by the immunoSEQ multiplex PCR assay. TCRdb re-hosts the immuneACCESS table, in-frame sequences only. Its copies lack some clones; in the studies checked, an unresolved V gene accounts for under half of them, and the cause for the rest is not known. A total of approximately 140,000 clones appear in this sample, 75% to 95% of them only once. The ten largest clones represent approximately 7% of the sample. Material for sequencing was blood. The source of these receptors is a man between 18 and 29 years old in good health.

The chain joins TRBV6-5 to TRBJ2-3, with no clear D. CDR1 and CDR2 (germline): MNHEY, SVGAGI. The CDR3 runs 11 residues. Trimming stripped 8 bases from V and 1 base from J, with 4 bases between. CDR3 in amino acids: CASARTDTQYF. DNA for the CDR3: TGTGCCAGCGCGCGCACAGATACGCAGTATTTT.

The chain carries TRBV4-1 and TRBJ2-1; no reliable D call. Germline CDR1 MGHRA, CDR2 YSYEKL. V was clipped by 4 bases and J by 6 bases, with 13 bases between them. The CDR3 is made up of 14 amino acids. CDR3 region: CASSPVGPVNEQFF. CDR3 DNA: TGCGCCAGCAGCCCGGTCGGCCCCGTCAATGAGCAGTTCTTC.

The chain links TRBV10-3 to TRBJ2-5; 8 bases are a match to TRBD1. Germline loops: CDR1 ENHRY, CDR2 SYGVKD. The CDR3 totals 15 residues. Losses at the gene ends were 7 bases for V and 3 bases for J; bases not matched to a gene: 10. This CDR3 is CAITGQGLVEETQYF. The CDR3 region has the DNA TGTGCCATCACCGGACAGGGTCTGGTCGAAGAGACCCAGTACTTC.

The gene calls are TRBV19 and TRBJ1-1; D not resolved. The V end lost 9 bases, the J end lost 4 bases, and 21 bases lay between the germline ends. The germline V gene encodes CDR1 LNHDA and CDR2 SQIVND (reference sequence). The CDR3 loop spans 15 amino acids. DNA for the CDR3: TGTGCCAGCGCTCCCAAGCGGGTAGAGGTCACTGAAGCTTTCTTT. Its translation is CASAPKRVEVTEAFF.

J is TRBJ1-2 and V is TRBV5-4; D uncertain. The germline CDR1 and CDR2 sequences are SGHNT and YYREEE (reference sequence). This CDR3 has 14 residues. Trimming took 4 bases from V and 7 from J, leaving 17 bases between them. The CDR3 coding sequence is TGTGCCAGCAGCCCGGGCAAGGTCCTAGCTGGCTACACCTTC. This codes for CASSPGKVLAGYTF.

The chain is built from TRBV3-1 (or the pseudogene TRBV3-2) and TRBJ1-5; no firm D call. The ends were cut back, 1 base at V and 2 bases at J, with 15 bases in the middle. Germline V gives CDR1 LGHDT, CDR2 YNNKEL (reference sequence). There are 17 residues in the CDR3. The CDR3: CASSQVASPGGNQPQHF. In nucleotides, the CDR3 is TGTGCCAGCAGCCAAGTTGCCAGCCCCGGGGGCAATCAGCCCCAGCATTTT.

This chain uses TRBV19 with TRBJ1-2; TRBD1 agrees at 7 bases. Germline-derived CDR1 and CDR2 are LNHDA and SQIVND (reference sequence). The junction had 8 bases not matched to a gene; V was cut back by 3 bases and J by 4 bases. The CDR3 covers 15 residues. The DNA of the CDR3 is TGTGCCAGTAGTATTGGGACAGAGATTGGCTATGGCTACACCTTC. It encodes CASSIGTEIGYGYTF. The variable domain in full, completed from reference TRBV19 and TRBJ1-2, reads DGGITQSPKYLFRKEGQNVTLSCEQNLNHDAMYWYRQDPGQGLRLIYYSQIVNDFQKGDIAEGYSVSREKKESFPLTVTSAQKNPTAFYLCASSIGTEIGYGYTFGSGTRLTVV.

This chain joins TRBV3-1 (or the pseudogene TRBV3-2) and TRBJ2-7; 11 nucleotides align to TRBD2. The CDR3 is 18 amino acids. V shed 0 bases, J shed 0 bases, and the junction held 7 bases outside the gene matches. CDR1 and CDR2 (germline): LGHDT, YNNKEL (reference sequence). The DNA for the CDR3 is TGTGCCAGCAGCCAAGAAGCCCTAGCGGGGGGCAGCTCCTACGAGCAGTACTTC. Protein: CASSQEALAGGSSYEQYF.

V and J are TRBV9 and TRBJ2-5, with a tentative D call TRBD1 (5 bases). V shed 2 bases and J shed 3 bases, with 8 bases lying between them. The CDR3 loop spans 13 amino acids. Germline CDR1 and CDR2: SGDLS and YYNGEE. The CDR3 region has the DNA TGTGCCAGCAGCGTCAGGGTGGAAGAGACCCAGTACTTC. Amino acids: CASSVRVEETQYF. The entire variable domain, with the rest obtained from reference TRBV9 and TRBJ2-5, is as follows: DSGVTQTPKHLITATGQRVTLRCSPRSGDLSVYWYQQSLDQGLQFLIQYYNGEERAKGNILERFSAQQFPDLHSELNLSSLELGDSALYFCASSVRVEETQYFGPGTRLLVL.

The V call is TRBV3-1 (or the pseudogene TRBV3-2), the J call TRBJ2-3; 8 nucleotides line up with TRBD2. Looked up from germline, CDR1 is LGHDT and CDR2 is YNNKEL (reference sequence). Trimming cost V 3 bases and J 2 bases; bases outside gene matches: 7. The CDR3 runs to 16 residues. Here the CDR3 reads CASSHQAGVLTDTQYF. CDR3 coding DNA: TGTGCCAGCAGCCATCAAGCGGGGGTGCTCACAGATACGCAGTATTTT.

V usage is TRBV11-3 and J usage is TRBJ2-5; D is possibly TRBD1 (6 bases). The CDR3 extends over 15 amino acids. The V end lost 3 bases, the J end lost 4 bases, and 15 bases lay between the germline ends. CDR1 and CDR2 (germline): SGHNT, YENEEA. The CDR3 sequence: CASSLFSGDGETQYF. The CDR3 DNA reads TGTGCCAGCAGCTTGTTTTCAGGGGATGGAGAGACCCAGTACTTC.

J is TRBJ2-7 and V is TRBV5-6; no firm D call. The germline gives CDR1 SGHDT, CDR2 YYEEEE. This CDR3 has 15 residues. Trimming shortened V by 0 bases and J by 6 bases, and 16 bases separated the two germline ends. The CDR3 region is CASSLALTSSSEQYF. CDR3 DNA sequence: TGTGCCAGCAGCTTGGCGTTGACTTCCAGCTCCGAGCAGTACTTC.

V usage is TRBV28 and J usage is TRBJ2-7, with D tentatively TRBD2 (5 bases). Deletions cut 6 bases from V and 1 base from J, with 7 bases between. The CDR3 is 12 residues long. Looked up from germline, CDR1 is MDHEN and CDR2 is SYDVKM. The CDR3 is CASRSGSYEQYF. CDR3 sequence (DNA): TGTGCCAGCAGATCGGGATCCTACGAGCAGTACTTC. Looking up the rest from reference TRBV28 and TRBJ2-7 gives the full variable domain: DVKVTQSSRYLVKRTGEKVFLECVQDMDHENMFWYRQDPGLGLRLIYFSYDVKMKEKGDIPEGYSVSREKKERFSLILESASTNQTSMYLCASRSGSYEQYFGPGTRLTVT.

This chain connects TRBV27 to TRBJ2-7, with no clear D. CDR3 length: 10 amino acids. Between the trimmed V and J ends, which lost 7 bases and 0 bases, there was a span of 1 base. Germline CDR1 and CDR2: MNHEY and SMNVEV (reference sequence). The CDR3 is CASTSYEQYF. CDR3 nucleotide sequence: TGTGCCAGCACCTCCTACGAGCAGTACTTC.

The CDR3 DNA follows: TGCGCCAGCAGCCAAGGCCATACCATGAACACTGAAGCTTTCTTT. Protein: CASSQGHTMNTEAFF. The chain carries TRBV5-1 and TRBJ1-1; D remains ambiguous. The germline V gene encodes CDR1 SGHRS and CDR2 YFSETQ. Between the trimmed V and J ends, which lost 4 bases and 0 bases, there was a span of 13 bases. The CDR3 totals 15 residues.

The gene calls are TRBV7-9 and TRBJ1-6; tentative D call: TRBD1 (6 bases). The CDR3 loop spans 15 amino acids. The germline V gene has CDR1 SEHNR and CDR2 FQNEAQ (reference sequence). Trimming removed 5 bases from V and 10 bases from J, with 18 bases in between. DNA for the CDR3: TGTGCCAGCAGCCCGTTGACAGGATTTGGGTCACCCCTCCACTTT. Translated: CASSPLTGFGSPLHF.

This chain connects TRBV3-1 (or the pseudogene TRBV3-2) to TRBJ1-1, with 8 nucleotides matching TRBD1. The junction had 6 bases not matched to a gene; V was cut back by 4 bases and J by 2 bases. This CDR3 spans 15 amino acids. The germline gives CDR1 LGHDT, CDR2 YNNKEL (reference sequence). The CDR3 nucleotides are TGTGCCAGCAGCCGACTCGGGACAGGAAACACTGAAGCTTTCTTT. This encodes CASSRLGTGNTEAFF.

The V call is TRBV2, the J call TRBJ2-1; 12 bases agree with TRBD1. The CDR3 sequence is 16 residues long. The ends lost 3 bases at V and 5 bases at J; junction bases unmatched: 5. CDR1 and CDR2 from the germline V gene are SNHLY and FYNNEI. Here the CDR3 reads CASSDFGTGGHNEQFF. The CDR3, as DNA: TGTGCCAGCAGTGATTTCGGGACAGGGGGCCACAATGAGCAGTTCTTC.

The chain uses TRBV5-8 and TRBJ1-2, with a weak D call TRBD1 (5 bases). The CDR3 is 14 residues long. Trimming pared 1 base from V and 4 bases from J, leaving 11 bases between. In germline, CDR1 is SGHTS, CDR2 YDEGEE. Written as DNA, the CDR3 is TGTGCCAGCAGCTTGAAGGGGCTGGGCTATGGCTACACCTTC. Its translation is CASSLKGLGYGYTF.

CDR3 amino acids: CASSPPGLPSTDTQYF. The CDR3 DNA follows: TGTGCCAGCTCACCACCGGGGTTACCTAGCACAGATACGCAGTATTTT. The chain combines TRBV18 with TRBJ2-3; D unclear. The length of the CDR3 is 16 residues. With 0 bases removed from V and 0 bases from J, the gap between germline ends came to 10 bases. In germline, CDR1 is KGHSH, CDR2 LQKENI. Full variable domain (remainder filled in from reference TRBV18 and TRBJ2-3): NAGVMQNPRHLVRRRGQEARLRCSPMKGHSHVYWYRQLPEEGLKFMVYLQKENIIDESGMPKERFSAEFPKEGPSILRIQQVVRGDSAAYFCASSPPGLPSTDTQYFGPGTRLTVL.

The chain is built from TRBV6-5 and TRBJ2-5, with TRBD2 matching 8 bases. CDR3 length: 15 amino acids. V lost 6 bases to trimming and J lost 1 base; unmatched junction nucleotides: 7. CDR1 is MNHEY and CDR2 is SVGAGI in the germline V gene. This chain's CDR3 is CASSLSGGPQETQYF. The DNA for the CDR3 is TGTGCCAGCAGCTTAAGCGGGGGCCCCCAAGAGACCCAGTACTTC.

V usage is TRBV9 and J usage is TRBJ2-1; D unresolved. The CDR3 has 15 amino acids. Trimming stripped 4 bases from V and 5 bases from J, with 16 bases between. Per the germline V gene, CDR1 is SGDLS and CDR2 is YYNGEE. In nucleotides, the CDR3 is TGTGCCAGCAGCAAGATCGACTTGGCCAACAATGAGCAGTTCTTC. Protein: CASSKIDLANNEQFF.

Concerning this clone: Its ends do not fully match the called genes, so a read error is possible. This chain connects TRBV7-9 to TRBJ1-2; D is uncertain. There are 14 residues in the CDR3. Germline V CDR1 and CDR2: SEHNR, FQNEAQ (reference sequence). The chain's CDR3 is CANSPGSAIYGYTF. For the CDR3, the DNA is TGTGCCAACAGCCCCGGGTCAGCAATCTATGGCTACACCTTC.

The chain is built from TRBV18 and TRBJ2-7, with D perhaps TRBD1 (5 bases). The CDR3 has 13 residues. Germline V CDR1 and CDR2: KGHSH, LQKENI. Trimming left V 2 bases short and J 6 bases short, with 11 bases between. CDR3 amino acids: CASSPSGYGEQYF. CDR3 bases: TGTGCCAGCTCACCATCAGGGTACGGCGAGCAGTACTTC. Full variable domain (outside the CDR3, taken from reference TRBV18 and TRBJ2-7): NAGVMQNPRHLVRRRGQEARLRCSPMKGHSHVYWYRQLPEEGLKFMVYLQKENIIDESGMPKERFSAEFPKEGPSILRIQQVVRGDSAAYFCASSPSGYGEQYFGPGTRLTVT.

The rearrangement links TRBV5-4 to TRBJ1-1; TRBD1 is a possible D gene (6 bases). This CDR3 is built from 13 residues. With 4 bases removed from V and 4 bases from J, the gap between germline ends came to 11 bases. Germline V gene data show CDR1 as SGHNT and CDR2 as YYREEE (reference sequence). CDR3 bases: TGTGCCAGCAGCCGGGAAGGGGGCACTGAAGCTTTCTTT. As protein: CASSREGGTEAFF.

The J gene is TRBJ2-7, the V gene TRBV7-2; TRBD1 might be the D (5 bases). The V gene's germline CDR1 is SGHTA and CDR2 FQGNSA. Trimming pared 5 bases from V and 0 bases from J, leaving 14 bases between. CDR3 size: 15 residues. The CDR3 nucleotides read TGTGCCAGCAGCCTAATAGACAGCCCCTCCTACGAGCAGTACTTC. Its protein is CASSLIDSPSYEQYF. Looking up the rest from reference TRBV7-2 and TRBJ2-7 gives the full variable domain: GAGVSQSPSNKVTEKGKDVELRCDPISGHTALYWYRQSLGQGLEFLIYFQGNSAPDKSGLPSDRFSAERTGGSVSTLTIQRTQQEDSAVYLCASSLIDSPSYEQYFGPGTRLTVT.

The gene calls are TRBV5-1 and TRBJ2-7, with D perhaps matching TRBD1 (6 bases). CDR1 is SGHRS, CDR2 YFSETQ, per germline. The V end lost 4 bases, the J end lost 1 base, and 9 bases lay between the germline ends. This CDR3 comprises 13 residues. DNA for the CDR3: TGCGCCAGCAGCACCGGACAGTCCTACGAGCAGTACTTC. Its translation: CASSTGQSYEQYF.

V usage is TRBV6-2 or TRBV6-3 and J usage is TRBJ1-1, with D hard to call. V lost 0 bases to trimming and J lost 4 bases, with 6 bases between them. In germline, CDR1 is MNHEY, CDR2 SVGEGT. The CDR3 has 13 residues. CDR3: CASSYSGVTEAFF. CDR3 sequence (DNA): TGTGCCAGCAGTTACTCCGGGGTCACTGAAGCTTTCTTT.

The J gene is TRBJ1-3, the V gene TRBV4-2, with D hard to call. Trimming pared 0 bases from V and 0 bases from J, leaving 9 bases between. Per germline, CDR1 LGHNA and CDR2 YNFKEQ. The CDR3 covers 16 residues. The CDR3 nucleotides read TGTGCCAGCAGCCAAGAATGGACGGACTCTGGAAACACCATATATTTT. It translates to CASSQEWTDSGNTIYF.